This is a list of T cell receptor beta chains from one sample in a study of long-term antiretroviral therapy in people with HIV. The table came from immunoSEQ multiplex PCR; TCRdb's copy has only in-frame clones and leaves some out. This table holds around 6,500 clones, roughly 70% found once. The sample consisted of unsorted PBMCs, taken 0.1 years before starting antiretroviral therapy. The origin of the receptors is a man between 18 and 35 years old with HIV. Both conserved end residues are part of each CDR3. The order of the fields is V gene, D gene, clone size, J gene, CDR3 DNA, CDR3 protein. A D gene is named only where the DNA matches it firmly. The size field is filled for only some rows; it gives once, few, many or a size class.

TRBV5-4,TRBD1,medium-sized,TRBJ2-5,TGTGCCAGCAGCTTGGGCAGGGGGCAGGGGGAGACCCAGTACTTC,CASSLGRGQGETQYF
TRBV5-4,TRBD1,few,TRBJ1-2,TGTGCCAGCAGCCCGTCACAGGGGGCTGGCTATGGCTACACCTTC,CASSPSQGAGYGYTF
TRBV5-1,NA,NA,TRBJ1-6,TGCGCCAGCAGCTTGGTAGACCGCCGCCCTAATTCACCCCTCCACTTT,CASSLVDRRPNSPLHF
TRBV28,NA,NA,TRBJ1-2,TGTGCCAGCAGTTTTGAGTTTCGCTTAAACTATGGCTACACCTTC,CASSFEFRLNYGYTF
TRBV4-1,TRBD2,NA,TRBJ2-3,TGCGCCAGCAGCCAAGATCACCTTAGCGGGGGCACAGATACGCAGTATTTT,CASSQDHLSGGTDTQYF
TRBV6-1,TRBD2,few,TRBJ2-1,TGTGCCAGCAGTGAGACTAGCGGGGGGTACAATGAGCAGTTCTTC,CASSETSGGYNEQFF
TRBV19,NA,once,TRBJ2-7,TGTGCCAGTAGTAGAGCAACACCGGCCTCCTACGAGCAGTACTTC,CASSRATPASYEQYF
TRBV2,NA,NA,TRBJ2-5,TGTGCCAGCCAGGGGGAGGAGGAGACCCAGTACTTC,CASQGEEETQYF
TRBV27,NA,NA,TRBJ1-5,TGTGCCAGCAGTTTACAGGGCAATCAGCCCCAGCATTTT,CASSLQGNQPQHF
TRBV27,NA,NA,TRBJ2-6,TGTGCCAGCAGTATCTTGCTTTCTGGGGCCAACGTCCTGACTTTC,CASSILLSGANVLTF
TRBV28,NA,few,TRBJ1-5,TGTGCCAGCAGTTTTGTGGTGAATCAGCCCCAGCATTTT,CASSFVVNQPQHF
TRBV5-1,NA,NA,TRBJ2-3,TGCGCCAGCGGAAACAGGGATGCCGGCACAGATACGCAGTATTTT,CASGNRDAGTDTQYF
TRBV7-8,NA,once,TRBJ1-5,TGTGCCAGCAGCTTAGGCGTTGGTCAGCCCCAGCATTTT,CASSLGVGQPQHF
TRBV6-1,NA,few,TRBJ2-7,TGTGCCACCGAGTACGAGCAGTACTTC,CATEYEQYF
TRBV28,NA,NA,TRBJ1-2,TGTGCCAGCAGTTTATCCCCAGACAAGTGGTCAGGCTACACCTTC,CASSLSPDKWSGYTF
TRBV6-5,NA,NA,TRBJ1-1,TGTGCCAGCTCAAGGCAGGGGATGAACACTGAAGCTTTCTTT,CASSRQGMNTEAFF
TRBV7-9,NA,NA,TRBJ1-6,TGTGCCAGCAGCTTAGTAGACAGTCATAATTCACCCCTCCACTTT,CASSLVDSHNSPLHF
TRBV7-8,NA,NA,TRBJ1-1,TGTGCCAGCGTTAGACAGGCAGACACTGAAGCTTTCTTT,CASVRQADTEAFF
TRBV1,NA,NA,TRBJ2-1,TGCACCAGCAGCCGCAAACGCCCCACCTACAATGAGCAGTTCTTC,CTSSRKRPTYNEQFF
TRBV4-1,NA,NA,TRBJ2-7,TGCGCCAGCAGCCAAGTAGGACTTGGAGAGACGAGCTACGAGCAGTACTTC,CASSQVGLGETSYEQYF
TRBV7-7,NA,NA,TRBJ1-3,TGTGCTAGCAGCACGACCGGGCACACCATATATTTT,CASSTTGHTIYF
TRBV7-8,NA,large,TRBJ2-5,TGTGCCAGCAGCTTATTAGGGATGGAGACCCAGTACTTC,CASSLLGMETQYF
TRBV12-5,NA,NA,TRBJ1-2,TGTGCTAGTGGTTTTATACAGAGCTTGTATGGCTACACCTTC,CASGFIQSLYGYTF
TRBV6-5,NA,few,TRBJ2-7,TGTGCCAGCAGTTACAGCGCAGGGCCCCACGAGCAGTACTTC,CASSYSAGPHEQYF
TRBV19,NA,NA,TRBJ2-5,TGTGCCAGTGGTCGAGAGACCCAGTACTTC,CASGRETQYF
TRBV6-1,TRBD1,NA,TRBJ1-2,TGTGCCAGCAGTGAGGAGACAGGGGGCAGCTATGGCTACACCTTC,CASSEETGGSYGYTF
TRBV5-1,NA,NA,TRBJ1-1,TGCGCCAGCAGGTACGACGGTAACACTGAAGCTTTCTTT,CASRYDGNTEAFF
TRBV7-9,TRBD1,few,TRBJ1-5,TGTGCCAGCAGCTCCCTAGGGGGCAACAATCAGCCCCAGCATTTT,CASSSLGGNNQPQHF
TRBV5-1,NA,once,TRBJ1-3,TGCGCCAGCAGCTTGGGTTTTTCGGGTGAGGGAAACACCATATATTTT,CASSLGFSGEGNTIYF
TRBV6-6,NA,once,TRBJ2-3,TGTGCCAGCAGTTGGTTAGGGCTAGGATCCGGAGATACGCAGTATTTT,CASSWLGLGSGDTQYF
TRBV11-3,NA,NA,TRBJ2-1,TGTGCCAGCAGCACCCGTGGGGTGGGTTGGAATGAGCAGTTCTTC,CASSTRGVGWNEQFF
TRBV6-5,NA,few,TRBJ2-1,TGTGCCACCACGGACTACTACAATGAGCAGTTCTTC,CATTDYYNEQFF
TRBV29-1,NA,NA,TRBJ2-1,TGCAGCGTGGGGGGGACAGATTACAATGAGCAGTTCTTC,CSVGGTDYNEQFF
TRBV7-2,NA,NA,TRBJ2-1,TGTGCCAGCAGCCCTAACAGCTACAATGAGCAGTTCTTC,CASSPNSYNEQFF
TRBV7-9,NA,few,TRBJ1-5,TGTGCCAGCAGCTTAGCCAGGGCCGGCTATAGCAATCAGCCCCAGCATTTT,CASSLARAGYSNQPQHF
TRBV6-6,NA,few,TRBJ1-2,TGTGCCAGCACCCGGATGGATGGCTACACCTTC,CASTRMDGYTF
TRBV5-1,NA,NA,TRBJ2-2,TGCGCCAGCAGCTTGTGGCCTTCGAGGGCCGGGGAGCTGTTTTTT,CASSLWPSRAGELFF
TRBV5-1,TRBD1,NA,TRBJ1-6,TGCGCCAGCAGCTCACAGGCCGGGACAGAGAATTCACCCCTCCACTTT,CASSSQAGTENSPLHF
TRBV5-5,NA,NA,TRBJ1-1,TGTGCCAGCAGCTTGGGGGGGTTTGGGGACACTGAAGCTTTCTTT,CASSLGGFGDTEAFF
TRBV28,TRBD2,few,TRBJ2-1,TGTGCCAGCAGTCTAACTAGCGGGGGACCTTATGAGCAGTTCTTC,CASSLTSGGPYEQFF
TRBV5-1,NA,NA,TRBJ1-3,TGCGCCAGCAGCTTTGGCCAGGCTGGTTCTGGAAACACCATATATTTT,CASSFGQAGSGNTIYF
TRBV7-2,NA,NA,TRBJ2-7,TGTGCCAGCAGCGGGGGGTCGGGGGCGCTTTACGAGCAGTACTTC,CASSGGSGALYEQYF
TRBV5-4,TRBD1,NA,TRBJ2-3,TGTGCCAGCAGTCTGACAGGGGTGCGCACAGATACGCAGTATTTT,CASSLTGVRTDTQYF
TRBV2,NA,few,TRBJ1-2,TGTGCCAGCAGTGAATACACGTATGGCTACACCTTC,CASSEYTYGYTF